What follows are 17 T cell receptor beta chains derived from one specimen sequenced in a study of prognosis after radiotherapy for stage I lung cancer. Two-round multiplex PCR amplified TCR beta CDR3 from genomic DNA. The first PCR round targeted every TRBV and TRBJ gene with specific primers. TCRdb called the multiplex PCR reads again in MiXCR, with one record for every CDR3 protein. The table shows fewer than 30,000 distinct CDR3 sequences, with around 45% occurring only once. Sample: PBMCs, taken before or after stereotactic body radiation therapy (not recorded which). The receptor set was obtained from a donor aged 50 or older with non-small cell lung cancer.

This clonotype is judged medium-sized. The chain joins TRBV6-1 to TRBJ1-1; TRBD1 is a possible D gene (5 bases). The germline gives CDR1 MNHNS, CDR2 SASEGT. Trimming left V 6 bases short and J 1 base short, with 12 bases between. The CDR3 is made up of 14 amino acids. The CDR3 reads CASRKAGKNTEAFF. The DNA for the CDR3 is TGTGCCAGCAGGAAAGCAGGGAAGAACACTGAAGCTTTCTTT.

The chain couples TRBV19 to TRBJ2-3; D perhaps matches TRBD2 (5 bases). V gave up 2 bases and J gave up 2 bases, with 11 bases separating them. The CDR3 has 15 amino acids. In germline, CDR1 is LNHDA, CDR2 SQIVND (reference sequence). CDR3 region: CASSISPSPTDTQYF. In DNA form, the CDR3 reads TGTGCCAGTAGTATAAGCCCTAGCCCCACAGATACGCAGTATTTT.

Note on this clonotype: This sequence is one base from a far larger clone and is likely a read error. The V gene is TRBV6-6, the J gene TRBJ2-1; 7 bases map to TRBD2. Germline V CDR1 and CDR2: MNHNY, SVGAGI (reference sequence). This CDR3 is 13 amino acids long. V shed 0 bases, J shed 12 bases, and the junction held 5 bases outside the gene matches. CDR3 nucleotide sequence: TGTGCCAGCAGTTACTCGACTAGCCAGGGGCAGTTCTTC. Translation gives CASSYSTSQGQFF.

The rearrangement links TRBV5-6 to TRBJ2-3; 10 bases are shared with TRBD2. The germline V gene has CDR1 SGHDT and CDR2 YYEEEE. With V trimmed by 4 bases and J by 6 bases, 8 bases remained unmatched. The CDR3 spans 15 residues. CDR3 sequence reads: CASSPSWGLADTQYF. Here the CDR3 DNA reads TGTGCCAGCAGCCCCTCTTGGGGACTAGCGGATACGCAGTATTTT.

The sample holds many counts of this clonotype. The chain carries TRBV20-1 and TRBJ1-1; D gene ambiguous. The CDR3 is made up of 13 amino acids. CDR1 is DFQATT, CDR2 SNEGSKA, per germline (reference sequence). V was trimmed by 2 bases and J by 3 bases, leaving 10 bases between them. The CDR3 nucleotides are TGCAGTGCTAGATTGGGTGGGGACACTGAAGCTTTCTTT. As protein: CSARLGGDTEAFF.

In this sample, this clonotype turned up once. With a far larger clone one base away, a read error is the likely cause. The rearrangement uses TRBV6-5 and TRBJ2-3, with 9 positions matching TRBD1. V shed 8 bases and J 5 bases; nucleotides not matched to a gene: 5. This CDR3 is 13 amino acids long. CDR1 is MNHEY, CDR2 SVGAGI, per germline. The CDR3 sequence is CASGDRDRDTQYF. The CDR3 bases are TGTGCCAGCGGGGACAGGGATAGAGATACGCAGTATTTT.

The genes are TRBV2 and TRBJ1-5; D not certain. The CDR3 sequence is 15 residues long. Germline CDR1 reads SNHLY; CDR2 reads FYNNEI. The V gene lost 6 bases and the J gene lost 5 bases, with 17 bases spanning the gap. CDR3 residues: CASSLNGVLDQPQHF. The CDR3 region has the DNA TGTGCCAGCAGCCTCAACGGTGTCTTAGATCAGCCCCAGCATTTT.

This clonotype occurred many times. The chain joins TRBV18 to TRBJ2-1, with D unclear. The CDR3 covers 12 residues. Germline V gives CDR1 KGHSH, CDR2 LQKENI. The V end lost 6 bases, the J end lost 9 bases, and 12 bases lay between the germline ends. The DNA of the CDR3 is TGTGCCAGCTCTCTCGGGTCGAGTGAGCAGTTCTTC. Its translation is CASSLGSSEQFF.

In this sample, this clonotype is medium-sized. The rearrangement uses TRBV20-1 and TRBJ2-7; 10 positions agree with TRBD1. Unmatched junction bases numbered 5, after V lost 1 base and J lost 2 bases. Germline V gene data show CDR1 as DFQATT and CDR2 as SNEGSKA (reference sequence). The CDR3 extends over 15 amino acids. CDR3 nucleotides: TGCAGTGCTAGAGGAGGGACAGGGGTTGCCTACGAGCAGTACTTC. Translation: CSARGGTGVAYEQYF.

This clonotype is medium-sized in the sample. The chain couples TRBV6-5 to TRBJ1-1; D gene unclear. The V end lost 2 bases, the J end lost 6 bases, and 10 bases lay between the germline ends. Germline V lookup: CDR1 MNHEY, CDR2 SVGAGI. The CDR3 consists of 13 residues. CDR3 sequence reads: CASSYGQAPEAFF. The CDR3 DNA reads as TGTGCCAGCAGTTACGGTCAGGCCCCTGAAGCTTTCTTT.

In this sample, this clonotype turned up many times. The V call is TRBV18, the J call TRBJ2-2; no clear D gene. The CDR3 totals 13 residues. CDR1 KGHSH and CDR2 LQKENI come from the germline V gene. Trimming took off 3 bases at V and 8 bases at J, with 10 bases between the two ends. This CDR3 reads CASSPTVRGELFF. CDR3 DNA: TGTGCCAGCTCACCGACGGTGAGAGGGGAGCTGTTTTTT.

At least ten counts were recorded for this clonotype. The chain employs TRBV7-9 and TRBJ2-5; no reliable D call. The germline V gene has CDR1 SEHNR and CDR2 FQNEAQ (reference sequence). V gave up 2 bases and J gave up 5 bases, with 9 bases separating them. The CDR3 has 13 amino acids. This chain's CDR3 is CASSLSGAETQYF. Written as DNA, the CDR3 is TGTGCCAGCAGCTTATCCGGAGCTGAGACCCAGTACTTC.

This clonotype was seen repeatedly, ten times or more. The chain recombines TRBV20-1 with TRBJ2-3; TRBD2 agrees at 9 bases. The V segment lost 3 bases and the J segment 2 bases; nucleotides outside the gene matches: 6. There are 15 residues in the CDR3. The V gene's germline CDR1 is DFQATT and CDR2 SNEGSKA (reference sequence). CDR3 nucleotide sequence: TGCAGTGCTAGGGGTAGCGGGAGAAACACAGATACGCAGTATTTT. Translating it yields CSARGSGRNTDTQYF.

This clonotype is medium-sized in the sample. The chain links TRBV28 to TRBJ2-1, with TRBD1 as a possible D gene (6 bases). The V end was cut by 6 bases, the J end by 3 bases, with 24 bases between. The CDR3 contains 18 residues. The V gene's germline CDR1 is MDHEN and CDR2 SYDVKM. The CDR3 reads CASSTEGSAGDIYNEQFF. In DNA form, the CDR3 reads TGTGCCAGCAGCACCGAGGGCTCAGCAGGGGATATCTACAATGAGCAGTTCTTC. The full variable domain, completed using reference TRBV28 and TRBJ2-1, is DVKVTQSSRYLVKRTGEKVFLECVQDMDHENMFWYRQDPGLGLRLIYFSYDVKMKEKGDIPEGYSVSREKKERFSLILESASTNQTSMYLCASSTEGSAGDIYNEQFFGPGTRLTVL.

This clonotype came up many times. The V gene is TRBV12-3 or TRBV12-4, the J gene TRBJ2-1, with D perhaps assigned TRBD1 or TRBD2 (6 bases each). Trimming stripped 0 bases from V and 8 bases from J, with 14 bases between. The CDR3 is 15 amino acids. In nucleotides, the CDR3 is TGTGCCAGCAGTTTAGCAGGGGGGCTCGGTGATGAGCAGTTCTTC. Its translation: CASSLAGGLGDEQFF.

The chain links TRBV12-5 to TRBJ1-3, with D unresolved. Germline V gene sequence: CDR1 LGHNT, CDR2 FRNRAP. The CDR3 totals 16 residues. The germline V and J ends were trimmed by 2 bases and 2 bases, with 13 bases remaining between them. In DNA, the CDR3 is TGTGCTAGTGGTTTGTTACTATCGCATACTGGAAACACCATATATTTT. Protein product: CASGLLLSHTGNTIYF.

By proportion, this clonotype is medium-sized (0.01 to 0.1%). The V and J genes are TRBV24-1 and TRBJ2-2; TRBD1 matches at 8 bases. This CDR3 contains 16 residues. Germline CDR1 is KGHDR and CDR2 is SFDVKD. Trimming cost V 4 bases and J 3 bases; bases outside gene matches: 6. The CDR3 protein is CATSDPGTGYTGELFF. The CDR3, as DNA: TGTGCCACCAGTGACCCCGGGACAGGATACACCGGGGAGCTGTTTTTT.